What follows is one T cell receptor (beta chain) and its context. This record belongs to a study of blood T cell repertoires in COVID-19. Study summary: Spain, Italy and the United States supplied samples that represented acute and convalescent COVID-19. The cDNA or gDNA used as material had been derived from T cells, B-cell-depleted T cells, or PBMCs.

Original analysis: Amplification from reference gene primers served as the basis for estimated nucleated cell counts. The table came from immunoSEQ multiplex PCR; TCRdb's copy has only in-frame clones and leaves some out. V, J and clone size are taken as reported in that table, and D and trimming were inferred from the DNA itself. The sample records 45,000 to 65,000 clones, around 92% being singletons. Germline CDR1 SGHTA, CDR2 FQGNSA. The CDR3 is made up of 13 amino acids. V lost 2 bases and J 1 base, leaving 4 bases between the germline ends. The sequence came from a man aged 80 or over with active or convalescent COVID-19. The material sequenced was peripheral blood. The chain recombines TRBV7-2 with TRBJ2-3; no reliable D call. This CDR3 reads CASSLLGTDTQYF. Written as DNA, the CDR3 is TGTGCCAGCAGCTTACTCGGCACAGATACGCAGTATTTT.